The clone carrying this T cell receptor (beta chain) was observed a single time. This specimen belongs to a study of blood T cell repertoires in COVID-19. Study summary: Collection of acute and convalescent COVID-19 samples took place in the United States, Italy and Spain. Sources were T cells, B-cell-depleted T cells, or PBMCs; the material itself was cDNA or gDNA.

In the source study's methods: Reference gene primer amplification yielded estimated nucleated cell counts. Sequenced by immunoSEQ multiplex PCR; TCRdb stores in-frame clones only, minus some. That table supplies the V and J calls and clone size; D and trimming were determined from the DNA. The sample has around 130,000 clones; 85% to 90% are singletons. The germline V gene encodes CDR1 ENHRY and CDR2 SYGVKD. There are 13 residues in the CDR3. V lost 3 bases to trimming and J lost 3 bases, with 8 bases between them. V and J are TRBV10-3 and TRBJ1-2; no clear D. Sequencing input: peripheral blood. This clonotype was sampled from a woman of 80 years or more with acute or convalescent COVID-19. The CDR3: CAISEYGDYGYTF. The CDR3 DNA is TGTGCCATCAGTGAATACGGGGACTATGGCTACACCTTC.